The 27 T cell receptor beta chains in this list originate from one sample, sequenced in a study of post-analysis software for immune sequencing data. Their antigens remain unidentified. Unique-molecular-identifier-tagged TCR beta cDNA libraries were used. One entry per CDR3 protein results from TCRdb running MiXCR on the PCR reads. This table has approximately 730,000 distinct CDR3 sequences, roughly 27% appearing once. Notes on the study in general: The study found TRBV5-6, TRBV5-1 and TRBV20-1 among roughly 5 TRBV segments more frequent in patients than controls.

Material: blood. These receptors came from a girl aged 10-17 years with multiple sclerosis.

DNA of the CDR3: TGTGCCAGCAGCGGCAGGGGAAACATTCAGTACTTC. Protein product: CASSGRGNIQYF. The chain carries TRBV2 and TRBJ2-4; tentative D call: TRBD1 (6 bases). The V gene's germline CDR1 is SNHLY and CDR2 FYNNEI. V was cut by 6 bases and J by 6 bases, with 9 bases left in between. CDR3 length: 12 amino acids.

V usage is TRBV6-5 and J usage is TRBJ2-1, with TRBD1 matching over 7 bases. From germline, CDR1 is MNHEY and CDR2 SVGAGI. The CDR3 spans 14 residues. With V trimmed by 5 bases and J by 7 bases, 8 bases remained unmatched. The CDR3 bases are TGTGCCAGCAGTCCAGGGGGTGTCGGGAATGAGCAGTTCTTC. It translates to CASSPGGVGNEQFF.

This rearrangement joins TRBV9 to TRBJ1-2; 8 positions match TRBD1. CDR3 length: 12 residues. J was trimmed by 7 bases and V by 5 bases; bases with no gene match: 4. In germline, CDR1 is SGDLS, CDR2 YYNGEE. The CDR3 here is CASSVTGGGYTF. The CDR3 DNA sequence: TGTGCCAGCAGTGTAACAGGGGGTGGCTACACCTTC.

This chain uses TRBV9 with TRBJ2-4, with 7 positions matching TRBD2. The CDR3 has 14 amino acids. Germline V gene lookup returns CDR1 SGDLS and CDR2 YYNGEE. After removal of 3 bases from V and 9 bases from J, the junction contained 9 bases not matched to a gene. CDR3 nucleotide sequence: TGTGCCAGCAGCGGAGGTGGGGGGGAGGTCATTCAGTACTTC. Its protein is CASSGGGGEVIQYF.

This sequence joins TRBV28 and TRBJ1-2; 8 bases are a match to TRBD1. Trimming at V came to 6 bases and at J to 8 bases, leaving 8 bases not matched to a gene. Germline CDR1 is MDHEN and CDR2 is SYDVKM. CDR3 length equals 13 residues. CDR3 DNA sequence: TGTGCCAGCAGGTTGACAGGGGTCGGAGGCTACACCTTC. Its protein is CASRLTGVGGYTF.

As regards this clonotype: A read error may be the cause here, since a much bigger clone is one base away. The chain has TRBV6-1 and TRBJ2-7; TRBD1 matches at 7 bases. V trimming: 6 bases; J trimming: 4 bases; junction bases outside the gene matches: 12. This CDR3 region has 15 residues. CDR1 and CDR2 from the germline V gene are MNHNS and SASEGT. As DNA, the CDR3 is TGTGCCAGCAGCAGAGAGGAACAGGGGAGTTACGAGCAGTACTTC. Its protein is CASSREEQGSYEQYF.

This clonotype has just a few counts. The chain recombines TRBV6-1 with TRBJ2-5; 7 nucleotides match TRBD1. Germline V gene data show CDR1 as MNHNS and CDR2 as SASEGT. The V segment lost 4 bases and the J segment 12 bases; nucleotides outside the gene matches: 5. This CDR3 comprises 11 residues. The CDR3 DNA is TGTGCCAGCAGTGGATCCGGGACAGAGTACTTC. Protein product: CASSGSGTEYF.

This clonotype was seen repeatedly, ten times or more. The chain links TRBV10-2 to TRBJ2-7, with TRBD1 identical over 7 bases. The CDR3 has 14 amino acids. Germline-derived CDR1 and CDR2 are WSHSY and SAAADI. The trim removed 2 bases at V and 7 bases at J, leaving 8 bases unmatched. CDR3 amino acids: CASSERTGRYEQYF. The CDR3 coding sequence is TGCGCCAGCAGTGAGAGGACAGGTCGGTATGAGCAGTACTTC.

This clonotype was seen a few times. The chain employs TRBV5-1 and TRBJ2-5; D possibly corresponds to TRBD2 (5 bases). TRBJ2-7 explains the end of the DNA better; the J call may be wrong. Germline V gene data show CDR1 as SGHRS and CDR2 as YFSETQ. The CDR3 runs 14 residues. The CDR3 sequence is CASSLATGESEQYF. The CDR3 DNA reads TGCGCCAGCAGCTTGGCCACCGGGGAAAGCGAGCAGTACTTC.

This clonotype appeared many times. The chain uses TRBV29-1 and TRBJ1-2, with a tentative D call TRBD1 (5 bases). V lost 3 bases and J 2 bases, leaving 7 bases between the germline ends. The CDR3 spans 12 residues. Per the germline V gene, CDR1 is SQVTM and CDR2 is ANQGSEA. CDR3 amino acids: CSVETENYGYTF. Written as DNA, the CDR3 is TGCAGCGTTGAGACAGAGAACTATGGCTACACCTTC.

As to this clonotype: This may stem from a read error, because a much larger clone lies one nucleotide away. The chain recombines TRBV28 with TRBJ2-7; 8 nucleotides align to TRBD1. This CDR3 is built from 14 residues. Germline V gives CDR1 MDHEN, CDR2 SYDVKM. V lost 11 bases and J lost 0; bases outside the gene matches: 9. Here the CDR3 reads CAPKRTGSSYEQYF. CDR3 sequence (DNA): TGTGCCCCCAAACGGACAGGGAGCTCCTACGAGCAGTACTTC. Full variable domain (outside the CDR3, taken from reference TRBV28 and TRBJ2-7): DVKVTQSSRYLVKRTGEKVFLECVQDMDHENMFWYRQDPGLGLRLIYFSYDVKMKEKGDIPEGYSVSREKKERFSLILESASTNQTSMYLCAPKRTGSSYEQYFGPGTRLTVT.

This chain uses TRBV28 with TRBJ2-7, with D unclear. Trimming left V 1 base short and J 2 bases short, with 3 bases between. This CDR3 is 12 amino acids long. Germline V gene data show CDR1 as MDHEN and CDR2 as SYDVKM. The CDR3, as DNA: TGTGCCAGCAGTTTATTGACCTACGAGCAGTACTTC. Protein product: CASSLLTYEQYF.

This clonotype has only a few counts. V gene TRBV20-1 combines with J gene TRBJ1-5; D remains ambiguous. Germline CDR1 is DFQATT and CDR2 is SNEGSKA (reference sequence). V was trimmed by 0 bases and J by 1 base, leaving 10 bases between them. The CDR3 consists of 15 residues. CDR3 loop: CSAREHRTSNQPQHF. CDR3 DNA: TGCAGTGCTAGAGAGCACAGAACCAGCAATCAGCCCCAGCATTTT.

The chain joins TRBV28 to TRBJ1-4, with D perhaps matching TRBD1 (5 bases). This CDR3 has 14 amino acids. The V gene's germline CDR1 is MDHEN and CDR2 SYDVKM. V was clipped by 5 bases and J by 8 bases, with 15 bases between them. CDR3 amino acids: CASSQADTPEKLFF. The CDR3, as DNA: TGTGCCAGCAGTCAAGCGGACACGCCAGAAAAACTGTTTTTT.

This clonotype came up a few times. The chain carries TRBV5-1 and TRBJ2-5; TRBD2 matches 8 bases. The CDR3 contains 19 residues. Germline values: CDR1 SGHRS, CDR2 YFSETQ. Unmatched junction bases numbered 18, after V lost 0 bases and J lost 5 bases. CDR3 sequence: CASSLVRTPGGRFVETQYF. In nucleotides, the CDR3 is TGCGCCAGCAGCTTGGTTCGGACCCCGGGGGGGCGCTTCGTTGAGACCCAGTACTTC.

This clonotype was found a few times. This rearrangement joins TRBV6-5 to TRBJ2-1; 8 nucleotides align to TRBD2. Germline V gene data show CDR1 as MNHEY and CDR2 as SVGAGI. The CDR3 has 14 residues. J gave up 2 bases and V 6 bases, and 3 bases lay outside the gene matches. This CDR3 is CASRPSGPYNEQFF. The DNA for the CDR3 is TGTGCCAGCAGACCTAGCGGGCCCTACAATGAGCAGTTCTTC.

This clonotype occurred once. This chain connects TRBV7-9 to TRBJ1-1; no reliable D call. This CDR3 has 13 amino acids. Germline V lookup: CDR1 SEHNR, CDR2 FQNEAQ (reference sequence). V lost 4 bases and J 5 bases, leaving 11 bases between the germline ends. In DNA form, the CDR3 reads TGTGCCAGCAGCTCCGAACGAGGGACTGAAGCTTTCTTT. Encoded protein: CASSSERGTEAFF.

This chain joins TRBV24-1 and TRBJ2-3; 13 bases map to TRBD2. CDR3 length equals 16 residues. Germline CDR1 and CDR2: KGHDR and SFDVKD. Trimming at V came to 3 bases and at J to 6 bases, leaving 5 bases not matched to a gene. CDR3 nucleotide sequence: TGTGCCACCAGTGATCGGACTAGCGGGAGTTCGGATACGCAGTATTTT. The encoded protein is CATSDRTSGSSDTQYF.

This clonotype was seen ten or more times. The V call is TRBV6-5, the J call TRBJ2-3; D gene uncertain. Germline V gene lookup returns CDR1 MNHEY and CDR2 SVGAGI. The CDR3 length is 11 residues. The V gene lost 8 bases and the J gene lost 4 bases, with 7 bases spanning the gap. The CDR3 nucleotides are TGTGCCAGCGGTAGGGCAGATACGCAGTATTTT. Amino acids: CASGRADTQYF.

This clonotype was observed a single time. The chain combines TRBV2 with TRBJ2-3, with TRBD2 identical over 10 bases. V shed 3 bases, J shed 2 bases, and the junction held 11 bases outside the gene matches. In germline, CDR1 is SNHLY, CDR2 FYNNEI. The CDR3 contains 18 residues. As DNA, the CDR3 is TGTGCCAGCAGTGACCGACGGACTAGCGGCACTCACACAGATACGCAGTATTTT. Residues: CASSDRRTSGTHTDTQYF.

This clonotype showed up just a few times. The rearrangement links TRBV4-2 to TRBJ2-3; D not resolved. Germline-derived CDR1 and CDR2 are LGHNA and YNFKEQ. Trimming left V 0 bases short and J 7 bases short, with 11 bases between. The CDR3 sequence is 14 residues long. The CDR3 here is CASSQEGSANTQYF. The CDR3 nucleotides are TGTGCCAGCAGCCAAGAAGGGTCGGCAAATACGCAGTATTTT.

Points on this clonotype: One end of the junction fails to match germline, which may point to a read error. The chain couples TRBV5-1 to TRBJ2-3, with D unresolved. CDR1 and CDR2 from the germline V gene are SGHRS and YFSETQ. This CDR3 is 12 amino acids long. CDR3 coding DNA: TGCGCCCGCAGCCTCAACACAGATACGCAGTATTTT. Protein product: CARSLNTDTQYF.

This clonotype was detected a few times. The chain couples TRBV12-3 or TRBV12-4 to TRBJ1-1; 7 bases map to TRBD1. Trimming removed 8 bases from V and 0 bases from J; junction bases left unmatched: 3. The CDR3 extends over 13 amino acids. This CDR3 is CASLTGLNTEAFF. CDR3 coding DNA: TGTGCCAGCTTGACAGGGTTGAACACTGAAGCTTTCTTT.

A remark on this clonotype: A much larger clone lies a single base off, so this may be a read error. The gene calls are TRBV29-1 and TRBJ2-5; possible D gene TRBD2, 5 bases. Trimming pared 7 bases from V and 5 bases from J, leaving 23 bases between. CDR1 is SQVTM and CDR2 is ANQGSEA in the germline V gene. CDR3 length: 15 amino acids. CDR3 in DNA: TGCAGCGCAGGTTCCGACGGGGTTGGAGCGGAGACCCAGTACTTC. Translating gives CSAGSDGVGAETQYF.

V usage is TRBV6-6 and J usage is TRBJ2-3; TRBD2 matches 7 bases. Germline-derived CDR1 and CDR2 are MNHNY and SVGAGI (reference sequence). V shed 6 bases, J shed 4 bases, and the junction held 7 bases outside the gene matches. The CDR3 loop spans 14 amino acids. CDR3 protein: CASSPGLRADTQYF. CDR3 nucleotide sequence: TGTGCCAGCAGCCCGGGACTACGGGCAGATACGCAGTATTTT.

The gene calls are TRBV20-1 and TRBJ2-1; 13 bases are shared with TRBD2. V was pared by 0 bases and J by 3 bases, with 11 bases of the junction left unmatched. Germline V lookup: CDR1 DFQATT, CDR2 SNEGSKA (reference sequence). The CDR3 is 19 residues long. In nucleotides, the CDR3 is TGCAGTGCTAGAGATGTTCGGGGACTAGCGGGAAAGGGCTACAATGAGCAGTTCTTC. Translated, it gives CSARDVRGLAGKGYNEQFF.

Ten or more counts support this clonotype. This CDR3 is CASSAGLETQYF. The DNA of the CDR3 is TGTGCCAGCAGCGCAGGGCTAGAGACCCAGTACTTC. The V gene is TRBV7-2, the J gene TRBJ2-5; TRBD1 might be the D (5 bases). V lost 5 bases, J lost 4 bases, and 8 bases lay in between. The CDR3 consists of 12 residues. Germline loops: CDR1 SGHTA, CDR2 FQGNSA.